This T cell receptor beta chain comes out of a study of control samples from healthy donors and cancer patients. The CDR3 contains 15 residues. V was clipped by 4 bases and J by 2 bases; unmatched bases: 3. Germline lookup yields CDR1 ENHRY and CDR2 SYGVKD. The repertoire was sequenced with immunoSEQ multiplex PCR; TCRdb's copy has only in-frame clones and lacks some. The sample lists some 73,000 clones, 90% to 95% occurring once. This clonotype originated in a woman between 40 and 55 years old in good health. The source material was blood. The J gene is TRBJ2-3, the V gene TRBV10-3; 10 bases match TRBD2. The CDR3 nucleotides read TGTGCCATCAGTGCCGGGACTAGCGCCACAGATACGCAGTATTTT. This gives the protein CAISAGTSATDTQYF.